The sequence of this T cell receptor (beta chain) was determined in a study of blood T cell repertoires in COVID-19. The CDR3 has 16 amino acids. V lost 3 bases, J lost 0 bases, and 5 bases stayed unmatched. From germline, CDR1 is SGHDT and CDR2 YYEEEE. Self-reported history from a screening survey and questionnaire set each donor's cohort. The recovered donors of Cohort 3 showed two negative PCRs, clearance, or symptom resolution. In the study's own analysis: The assay estimated nucleated cells by amplifying reference gene primers. Only in-frame clones appear in the TCRdb table, and some are missing; sequencing was by immunoSEQ multiplex PCR. The DNA gave D and trimming, while V, J and clone size come from that table. The table shows about 180,000 clones, with about nine tenths occurring only once.

This TCR was sampled from a woman aged 18-30 years who had recovered from COVID-19. What was sequenced was PBMCs or T cells enriched from blood (not recorded which). The chain carries TRBV5-6 and TRBJ2-1; 8 bases map to TRBD2. This CDR3 is CASSYGGVSSYNEQFF. The CDR3 DNA follows: TGTGCCAGCAGCTACGGGGGGGTCAGCTCCTACAATGAGCAGTTCTTC.